Following are 28 T cell receptor beta chains from one sample sequenced in a study of sequential checkpoint blockade in melanoma. Sequencing used immunoSEQ multiplex PCR; TCRdb keeps in-frame clones, though not all of them. The sample lists approximately 9,300 clones, roughly 75% occurring once. Treatment specified: randomized to nivolumab then ipilimumab (arm A) or the reverse (arm B). The material sequenced was CD8+ T cells sorted from blood (inferred from file names), taken from a patient given nivolumab and ipilimumab in sequence. All receptors come from a human donor with melanoma.

In DNA form, the CDR3 reads TGCGCCAGCAGCCCCCTGGCCGATGGACTCTACGAGCAGTACTTC. It codes for CASSPLADGLYEQYF. J is TRBJ2-5 and V is TRBV4-1; D perhaps matches TRBD2 (5 bases). The J call may not be correct, given that the DNA end is closer to TRBJ2-7. Germline CDR1 is MGHRA and CDR2 is YSYEKL. This CDR3 has 15 residues.

This clone was observed a few times. This chain connects TRBV19 to TRBJ2-4, with TRBD1 matching 8 bases. J was trimmed by 8 bases and V by 4 bases; bases with no gene match: 4. The CDR3 runs 13 residues. Per the germline V gene, CDR1 is LNHDA and CDR2 is SQIVND (reference sequence). This CDR3 is CASSTGGGDIQYF. The CDR3, as DNA: TGTGCCAGTAGTACAGGGGGCGGTGACATTCAGTACTTC.

The rearrangement links TRBV6-1 to TRBJ1-2; maybe TRBD1 (6 bases). Germline V lookup: CDR1 MNHNS, CDR2 SASEGT. This CDR3 is 13 amino acids long. Trimming removed 10 bases from V and 5 bases from J, with 17 bases in between. The CDR3 loop reads CATEPGHNYGYTF. The CDR3 DNA reads TGTGCCACCGAACCGGGACACAATTATGGCTACACCTTC.

The J gene is TRBJ1-1, the V gene TRBV11-2; D is possibly TRBD1 (6 bases). Trimming took off 5 bases at V and 5 bases at J, with 15 bases between the two ends. The germline gives CDR1 SGHAT, CDR2 FQNNGV. The CDR3 sequence is 14 residues long. The CDR3 region has the DNA TGTGCCAGCAGCCTGGGGGCCTCTGGGACTGAAGCTTTCTTT. Its protein product is CASSLGASGTEAFF.

This clone was detected once. The chain combines TRBV2 with TRBJ2-7; 9 nucleotides agree with TRBD2. The CDR3 extends over 13 amino acids. Looked up from germline, CDR1 is SNHLY and CDR2 is FYNNEI. Trimming cost V 4 bases and J 2 bases; bases outside gene matches: 0. Written as DNA, the CDR3 is TGTGCCAGCAGTGGGACTAGCGCCTACGAGCAGTACTTC. It yields the protein CASSGTSAYEQYF.

The chain couples TRBV5-1 to TRBJ2-7, with TRBD2 matching 7 bases. V lost 5 bases and J lost 6; bases outside the gene matches: 5. The CDR3 has 12 residues. CDR1 SGHRS and CDR2 YFSETQ come from the germline V gene. This CDR3 is CASRSGTVEQYF. DNA for the CDR3: TGCGCCAGCAGGAGCGGGACGGTCGAGCAGTACTTC.

This clone is termed medium-sized. The gene calls are TRBV14 and TRBJ1-1; 7 bases match TRBD1. V dropped 4 bases and J dropped 1; count of bases not matched to a gene: 6. This CDR3 has 15 amino acids. Germline assignment: CDR1 SGHDN and CDR2 FVKESK. Written as DNA, the CDR3 is TGTGCCAGCAGCCCGTTAGGGGGCAGGAACACTGAAGCTTTCTTT. Residues: CASSPLGGRNTEAFF. Using reference TRBV14 and TRBJ1-1 for the parts outside the CDR3, the full variable domain is EAGVTQFPSHSVIEKGQTVTLRCDPISGHDNLYWYRRVMGKEIKFLLHFVKESKQDESGMPNNRFLAERTGGTYSTLKVQPAELEDSGVYFCASSPLGGRNTEAFFGQGTRLTVV.

This clone has a handful of counts. The chain employs TRBV4-1 and TRBJ2-1, with 10 bases aligning to TRBD2. The CDR3 has 17 residues. The ends lost 2 bases at V and 4 bases at J; junction bases unmatched: 8. Germline CDR1 MGHRA, CDR2 YSYEKL. This CDR3 is CASSQSLGLAVYNEQFF. The CDR3 DNA reads as TGCGCCAGCAGCCAAAGCCTCGGACTAGCGGTTTACAATGAGCAGTTCTTC.

Only a few counts were recorded for this clone. The chain employs TRBV5-4 and TRBJ1-1; D is ambiguous. The germline gives CDR1 SGHNT, CDR2 YYREEE (reference sequence). The length of the CDR3 is 14 residues. The V and J ends lost 2 bases and 1 base respectively, with 9 bases between them. The CDR3 sequence is CASSFLEKNTEAFF. The CDR3 nucleotides are TGTGCCAGCAGCTTCCTTGAGAAGAACACTGAAGCTTTCTTT.

The chain uses TRBV5-4 and TRBJ2-7; TRBD1 is a possible D gene (5 bases). This CDR3 comprises 13 residues. Between the trimmed V and J ends, which lost 7 bases and 0 bases, there was a span of 11 bases. In germline, CDR1 is SGHNT, CDR2 YYREEE (reference sequence). CDR3 nucleotide sequence: TGTGCCAGCCAGTTAGGACACTCCTACGAGCAGTACTTC. Its protein product is CASQLGHSYEQYF.

The chain employs TRBV19 and TRBJ2-3; TRBD2 matches at 7 bases. V was pared by 1 base and J by 0 bases, with 4 bases of the junction left unmatched. Per the germline V gene, CDR1 is LNHDA and CDR2 is SQIVND (reference sequence). The CDR3 totals 16 residues. The chain's CDR3 is CASSIVGTTSTDTQYF. The DNA for the CDR3 is TGTGCCAGTAGTATAGTAGGGACTACTAGCACAGATACGCAGTATTTT.

This clone was counted between two and nine times. The chain has TRBV27 and TRBJ2-7; 13 nucleotides align to TRBD2. The CDR3 is made up of 17 amino acids. Germline-derived CDR1 and CDR2 are MNHEY and SMNVEV (reference sequence). J lost 4 bases, V lost 2 bases, and 8 bases had no gene match. In nucleotides, the CDR3 is TGTGCCAGCAGTTTAAATGTCCGGACTAGCGGGAGTTACGAGCAGTACTTC. Its protein is CASSLNVRTSGSYEQYF.

The chain employs TRBV5-5 and TRBJ2-7; 9 bases line up with TRBD1. CDR3 length: 15 residues. The V gene end was trimmed by 3 bases and the J gene end by 5 bases; junction bases not matched to a gene: 9. CDR1 and CDR2 from the germline V gene are SGHKS and YYEKEE (reference sequence). The CDR3 protein is CASSSPGQGIDEQYF. DNA for the CDR3: TGTGCCAGCAGCTCCCCGGGACAGGGAATCGACGAGCAGTACTTC.

This chain links TRBV5-4 with TRBJ2-1; maybe TRBD2 (6 bases). This CDR3 is built from 16 residues. Germline V gives CDR1 SGHNT, CDR2 YYREEE (reference sequence). The ends were cut back, 4 bases at V and 0 bases at J, with 14 bases in the middle. Written as DNA, the CDR3 is TGTGCCAGCAGCGCTTCGGACGGGAGCTCCTACAATGAGCAGTTCTTC. It is translated as CASSASDGSSYNEQFF.

The rearrangement joins TRBV6-5 to TRBJ2-7; 7 bases map to TRBD2. The CDR3 length is 14 residues. Germline lookup yields CDR1 MNHEY and CDR2 SVGAGI. The V gene end was trimmed by 7 bases and the J gene end by 6 bases; junction bases not matched to a gene: 12. The CDR3 reads CASTPAAGAREQYF. The CDR3 DNA reads as TGTGCCAGCACCCCGGCGGCGGGAGCTCGCGAGCAGTACTTC.

V usage is TRBV6-4 and J usage is TRBJ2-3; 13 bases are shared with TRBD2. The CDR3 covers 15 residues. V lost 4 bases and J lost 3; bases outside the gene matches: 1. The V gene's germline CDR1 is MRHNA and CDR2 SNTAGT. CDR3 protein: CASSGLAGGTDTQYF. The CDR3, as DNA: TGTGCCAGCAGTGGACTAGCGGGAGGAACAGATACGCAGTATTTT.

Relative to its sample, this clone is medium-sized. This chain connects TRBV30 to TRBJ2-7; 7 nucleotides match TRBD2. V was clipped by 0 bases and J by 5 bases; unmatched bases: 7. Per the germline V gene, CDR1 is GTSNPN and CDR2 is SVGIG (reference sequence). CDR3 length: 14 residues. The CDR3 loop reads CAWSVFSGLDEQYF. The CDR3 coding sequence is TGTGCCTGGAGTGTATTTAGCGGGCTTGACGAGCAGTACTTC.

The chain uses TRBV9 and TRBJ2-1; 10 positions match TRBD2. The CDR3 length is 16 residues. CDR1 is SGDLS and CDR2 is YYNGEE in the germline V gene. V lost 1 base, J lost 2 bases, and 3 bases stayed unmatched. The CDR3 sequence is CASSVKREGPYNEQFF. Written as DNA, the CDR3 is TGTGCCAGCAGCGTAAAGCGGGAGGGCCCCTACAATGAGCAGTTCTTC.

This chain's CDR3 is CSVGGGGIYNEQFF. CDR3 DNA sequence: TGCAGCGTTGGCGGGGGCGGGATCTACAATGAGCAGTTCTTC. This rearrangement joins TRBV29-1 to TRBJ2-1; weak D call: TRBD2 (7 bases). Per the germline V gene, CDR1 is SQVTM and CDR2 is ANQGSEA. V shed 4 bases and J shed 3 bases, with 13 bases lying between them. This CDR3 region has 14 residues.

This chain connects TRBV6-4 to TRBJ2-3, with TRBD2 matching over 7 bases. This CDR3 has 15 amino acids. J was trimmed by 3 bases and V by 3 bases; bases with no gene match: 6. Germline V gene data show CDR1 as MRHNA and CDR2 as SNTAGT. The CDR3 DNA sequence: TGTGCCAGCAGTGAGGGAGGGAGGGAGACAGATACGCAGTATTTT. This gives the protein CASSEGGRETDTQYF.

This clone was seen only a few times. V gene TRBV28 combines with J gene TRBJ1-1, with 7 bases fitting TRBD1. Germline CDR1 reads MDHEN; CDR2 reads SYDVKM. V dropped 5 bases and J dropped 0; count of bases not matched to a gene: 3. This CDR3 comprises 14 residues. DNA for the CDR3: TGTGCCAGCAGTCTGGGACAGCTGAACACTGAAGCTTTCTTT. Translation: CASSLGQLNTEAFF.

The chain uses TRBV6-1 and TRBJ2-2; D uncertain. V lost 5 bases to trimming and J lost 4 bases, with 5 bases between them. This CDR3 comprises 12 residues. CDR1 and CDR2 from the germline V gene are MNHNS and SASEGT. The CDR3 spells CASSHSTGELFF. CDR3 coding DNA: TGTGCCAGCAGTCACAGCACCGGGGAGCTGTTTTTT.

V and J are TRBV9 and TRBJ2-1; 12 nucleotides agree with TRBD2. Trimming took 6 bases from V and 7 from J; bases not matched to a gene: 5. The CDR3 is made up of 14 amino acids. Per germline, CDR1 SGDLS and CDR2 YYNGEE. The CDR3 reads CASNLAGGRNEQFF. The CDR3 DNA is TGTGCCAGCAATCTAGCGGGAGGGCGGAATGAGCAGTTCTTC. Supplemented by reference TRBV9 and TRBJ2-1, the full variable domain reads DSGVTQTPKHLITATGQRVTLRCSPRSGDLSVYWYQQSLDQGLQFLIQYYNGEERAKGNILERFSAQQFPDLHSELNLSSLELGDSALYFCASNLAGGRNEQFFGPGTRLTVL.

In this sample, this clone turned up once. The J gene is TRBJ2-1, the V gene TRBV28; 7 bases fit TRBD1. From germline, CDR1 is MDHEN and CDR2 SYDVKM. The length of the CDR3 is 14 residues. V shed 9 bases and J 0 bases; nucleotides not matched to a gene: 5. The CDR3 sequence is CASSDRTSYNEQFF. As DNA, the CDR3 is TGTGCCAGTTCGGACAGGACCTCCTACAATGAGCAGTTCTTC.

V gene TRBV6-1 combines with J gene TRBJ1-2, with 10 bases identical to TRBD1. The trim removed 3 bases at V and 4 bases at J, leaving 5 bases unmatched. The germline CDR1 and CDR2 sequences are MNHNS and SASEGT. This CDR3 is 15 amino acids long. The CDR3 DNA follows: TGTGCCAGCAGTGAGGAGACAGGGGGCACCTATGGCTACACCTTC. This sequence encodes CASSEETGGTYGYTF.

CDR3 amino acids: CASTPGLAEYNEQFF. The CDR3 nucleotides are TGTGCCAGCACCCCGGGACTAGCGGAATACAATGAGCAGTTCTTC. This chain joins TRBV7-2 and TRBJ2-1, with TRBD2 matching over 11 bases. V trimming: 7 bases; J trimming: 4 bases; junction bases outside the gene matches: 6. CDR3 size: 15 residues. Germline V gene lookup returns CDR1 SGHTA and CDR2 FQGNSA.

This chain uses TRBV19 with TRBJ2-1, with 8 nucleotides matching TRBD2. Germline CDR1 reads LNHDA; CDR2 reads SQIVND (reference sequence). The CDR3 spans 15 residues. V was clipped by 3 bases and J by 3 bases; unmatched bases: 4. CDR3 DNA sequence: TGTGCCAGTAGTATCAGCGGGAGTCTCTACAATGAGCAGTTCTTC. It codes for CASSISGSLYNEQFF. Full variable domain (outside the CDR3, taken from reference TRBV19 and TRBJ2-1): DGGITQSPKYLFRKEGQNVTLSCEQNLNHDAMYWYRQDPGQGLRLIYYSQIVNDFQKGDIAEGYSVSREKKESFPLTVTSAQKNPTAFYLCASSISGSLYNEQFFGPGTRLTVL.

J is TRBJ2-7 and V is TRBV11-1, with D perhaps matching TRBD2 (7 bases). This CDR3 region has 17 residues. Germline CDR1 reads SGHAT; CDR2 reads FQDESV (reference sequence). Trimming left V 5 bases short and J 0 bases short, with 20 bases between. CDR3: CASSRTRGSRSSYEQYF. DNA of the CDR3: TGTGCCAGCAGCAGGACTAGGGGGAGCCGGAGCTCCTACGAGCAGTACTTC.